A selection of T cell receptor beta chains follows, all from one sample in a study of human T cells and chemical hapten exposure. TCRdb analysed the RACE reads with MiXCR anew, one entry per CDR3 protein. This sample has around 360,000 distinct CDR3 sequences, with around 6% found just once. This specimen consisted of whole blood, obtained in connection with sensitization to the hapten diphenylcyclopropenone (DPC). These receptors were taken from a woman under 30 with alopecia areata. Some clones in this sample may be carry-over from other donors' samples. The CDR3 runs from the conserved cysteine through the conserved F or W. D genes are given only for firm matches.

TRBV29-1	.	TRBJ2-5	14	CSVALTGGVETQYF
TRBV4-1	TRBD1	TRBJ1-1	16	CASSRRRQGEVHEAFF
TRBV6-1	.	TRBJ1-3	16	CASSEAMGAFGNTIYF
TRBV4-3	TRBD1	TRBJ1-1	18	CASSQDKGQGWVNTEAFF
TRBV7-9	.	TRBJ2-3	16	CASRYPEGGSTDTQYF
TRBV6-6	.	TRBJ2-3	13	CASKTPNTDTQYF
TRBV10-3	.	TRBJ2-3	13	CAAQETSTDTQYF
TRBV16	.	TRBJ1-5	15	CASSPMRQRSQPQHF
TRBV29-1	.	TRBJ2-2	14	CSVETLADTGELFF
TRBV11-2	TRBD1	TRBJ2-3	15	CASSLGQGTTDTQYF
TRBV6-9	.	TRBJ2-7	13	CASRPGVSYEQYF
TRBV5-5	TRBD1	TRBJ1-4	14	CASSSDRANEKLFF
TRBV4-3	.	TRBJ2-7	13	CASSKDSLYEQYF
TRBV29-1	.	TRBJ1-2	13	CSVEEWANYGYTF
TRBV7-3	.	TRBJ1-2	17	CASSLVIGDPANYGYTF
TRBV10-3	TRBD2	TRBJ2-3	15	CAISLLAGGRDTQYF
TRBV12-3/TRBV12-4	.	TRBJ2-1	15	CASSPSSVMDNEQFF
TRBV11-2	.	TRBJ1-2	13	CASSLGQFRGYTF
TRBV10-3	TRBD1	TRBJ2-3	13	CAVPGTGTDTQYF
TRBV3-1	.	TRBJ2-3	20	CASSQVYSVGVISSTDTQYF